A few counts support the clone carrying this TCR beta chain. Its antigen remains unidentified. The data were taken from a study of metastatic and nonmetastatic thyroid tumors. Study details: The authors compared repertoires across blood and tumor or nodule tissue from malignant and benign thyroid patients. Overall study results and limits: The study reportedly found significantly higher TCR beta diversity in malignant thyroid tumors than benign nodules, in blood and tumor.

Thyroid surgery was preceded by no treatment in any patient. Original analysis: A papillary thyroid cancer distant-metastasis classifier was built from CDR3 differences across clinicopathological groups. TCRdb re-processed the PCR reads through MiXCR. The V and J calls were not made by the authors but by TCRdb's processing. The sample carries roughly 20,000 clones, 10% to 12% recorded once. The TCR comes from a female donor with papillary thyroid cancer or a benign thyroid nodule (not recorded which). Some clones in this sample may be carry-over from other donors' samples. The source material was blood.

This chain's CDR3 is CASSVLWNTGELFF. The CDR3 bases are TGTGCCAGCAGTGTGCTCTGGAACACCGGGGAGCTGTTTTTT. V is TRBV6-1 and J is TRBJ2-2; D not resolved. With 4 bases removed from V and 1 base from J, the gap between germline ends came to 7 bases. The CDR3 runs 14 residues. The germline V gene has CDR1 MNHNS and CDR2 SASEGT.